Reported below is one T cell receptor beta chain. The CDR3 totals 17 residues. With 3 bases removed from V and 5 bases from J, the gap between germline ends came to 23 bases. The germline CDR1 and CDR2 sequences are SGDLS and YYNGEE. Sequenced by immunoSEQ multiplex PCR; TCRdb stores in-frame clones only, minus some. The repertoire holds 100,000 to 150,000 clones, with 88% as singletons. This entry is derived from a study of blood T cell repertoires in COVID-19. V is TRBV9 and J is TRBJ1-1; a weak D match, TRBD1 (5 bases). This receptor was obtained from a man aged 50 to 60 with acute or convalescent COVID-19. Sequences were obtained from peripheral blood. CDR3 region: CASSERPGVGPGTEAFF. DNA of the CDR3: TGTGCCAGCAGCGAGAGGCCGGGGGTGGGGCCTGGGACTGAAGCTTTCTTT.